This passage covers 22 T cell receptor beta chains from one sample sequenced in a study of T cell changes during pregnancy in multiple sclerosis. Profiled with immunoSEQ multiplex PCR; TCRdb holds only in-frame clones, not every one. Of more than 55,000 clones listed, roughly 94% are singletons. Specimen: CD8+ T cells from peripheral blood mononuclear cells, collected after pregnancy. The receptors here all came from a female donor with multiple sclerosis, enrolled in a pregnancy study.

The rearrangement uses TRBV9 and TRBJ2-1; TRBD2 aligns across 7 bases. With V trimmed by 2 bases and J by 7 bases, 6 bases remained unmatched. Per the germline V gene, CDR1 is SGDLS and CDR2 is YYNGEE. This CDR3 spans 14 amino acids. The CDR3 DNA is TGTGCCAGCAGCGTGTCCGGGAGGTCGAATGAGCAGTTCTTC. Translation gives CASSVSGRSNEQFF. Together with reference TRBV9 and TRBJ2-1, the CDR3 gives the full variable domain: DSGVTQTPKHLITATGQRVTLRCSPRSGDLSVYWYQQSLDQGLQFLIQYYNGEERAKGNILERFSAQQFPDLHSELNLSSLELGDSALYFCASSVSGRSNEQFFGPGTRLTVL.

This chain uses TRBV27 with TRBJ2-7, with D tentatively TRBD2 (6 bases). This CDR3 spans 12 amino acids. CDR1 is MNHEY and CDR2 is SMNVEV in the germline V gene (reference sequence). V lost 3 bases, J lost 6 bases, and 9 bases lay in between. CDR3 nucleotide sequence: TGTGCCAGCAGTTTGCGGGGATCCGAGCAGTACTTC. It specifies CASSLRGSEQYF.

The J gene is TRBJ2-2, the V gene TRBV30; D remains unclear. From germline, CDR1 is GTSNPN and CDR2 SVGIG (reference sequence). This CDR3 has 15 residues. Trimming removed 0 bases from V and 2 bases from J, with 10 bases in between. The CDR3 DNA is TGTGCCTGGAGTGTACTTGAGAGCAACACCGGGGAGCTGTTTTTT. This encodes CAWSVLESNTGELFF.

The CDR3 DNA follows: TGTGCCAGCAGCCCAACTAGCGGCACTTACGAGCAGTACTTC. Encoded protein: CASSPTSGTYEQYF. The chain carries TRBV7-2 and TRBJ2-7, with 8 nucleotides matching TRBD2. With V trimmed by 5 bases and J by 4 bases, 7 bases remained unmatched. The CDR3 loop spans 14 amino acids. Germline-derived CDR1 and CDR2 are SGHTA and FQGNSA.

This rearrangement joins TRBV7-9 to TRBJ2-7; no clear D. The CDR3 sequence is 15 residues long. Trimming stripped 8 bases from V and 1 base from J, with 18 bases between. Germline CDR1 SEHNR, CDR2 FQNEAQ (reference sequence). In nucleotides, the CDR3 is TGTGCCAGCGGAGACGGTTCCATGAAGTCCTACGAGCAGTACTTC. This encodes CASGDGSMKSYEQYF. The full variable domain, its missing parts supplied by reference TRBV7-9 and TRBJ2-7, is DTGVSQNPRHKITKRGQNVTFRCDPISEHNRLYWYRQTLGQGPEFLTYFQNEAQLEKSRLLSDRFSAERPKGSFSTLEIQRTEQGDSAMYLCASGDGSMKSYEQYFGPGTRLTVT.

About this clone itself: Other nucleotide sequences from this sample produce the same CDR3. J is TRBJ2-7 and V is TRBV19, with TRBD1 matching 8 bases. The CDR3 runs to 15 residues. Looked up from germline, CDR1 is LNHDA and CDR2 is SQIVND (reference sequence). V was clipped by 1 base and J by 1 base; unmatched bases: 3. CDR3 region: CASSIGQGLSYEQYF. In DNA, the CDR3 is TGTGCCAGTAGTATAGGACAGGGGCTTTCCTACGAGCAGTACTTC.

This chain connects TRBV14 to TRBJ2-7; weak D call: TRBD2 (6 bases). Germline V gene data show CDR1 as SGHDN and CDR2 as FVKESK. The CDR3 is 16 amino acids. V gave up 0 bases and J gave up 5 bases, with 17 bases separating them. The CDR3 is CASSQDLGLAFHEQYF. The DNA of the CDR3 is TGTGCCAGCAGCCAAGATCTAGGCCTAGCGTTCCACGAGCAGTACTTC.

This chain connects TRBV6-6 to TRBJ1-5, with 7 bases fitting TRBD1. V lost 0 bases and J lost 7; bases outside the gene matches: 3. The CDR3 length is 14 residues. Germline V lookup: CDR1 MNHNY, CDR2 SVGAGI (reference sequence). The chain's CDR3 is CASSYSDRAQPQHF. As DNA, the CDR3 is TGTGCCAGCAGTTACTCTGACAGGGCACAGCCCCAGCATTTT.

The J gene is TRBJ2-7, the V gene TRBV4-3; possibly TRBD2 for D (5 bases). Germline CDR1 reads LGHNA; CDR2 reads YSLEER. Trimming took off 0 bases at V and 3 bases at J, with 12 bases between the two ends. CDR3 size: 15 residues. CDR3 coding DNA: TGCGCCAGCAGCCAAGAGGCGGGTCAGAACTACGAGCAGTACTTC. Protein product: CASSQEAGQNYEQYF.

This chain connects TRBV5-5 to TRBJ2-1; TRBD1 aligns across 9 bases. Germline CDR1 and CDR2: SGHKS and YYEKEE (reference sequence). This CDR3 has 16 amino acids. Trimming cost V 0 bases and J 3 bases; bases outside gene matches: 4. The CDR3 coding sequence is TGTGCCAGCAGCTTGGTTTGGACAGGGGTCTACAATGAGCAGTTCTTC. This sequence encodes CASSLVWTGVYNEQFF.

This clone was seen a single time. V and J are TRBV25-1 and TRBJ2-2; 7 nucleotides match TRBD1. V lost 7 bases, J lost 6 bases, and 2 bases stayed unmatched. The V gene's germline CDR1 is MGHDK and CDR2 SYGVNS. The CDR3 sequence is 12 residues long. The CDR3 loop is CASNRGSGELFF. The CDR3 nucleotides read TGTGCCAGCAACAGGGGATCCGGGGAGCTGTTTTTT.

This chain links TRBV10-1 with TRBJ1-1; TRBD1 agrees at 7 bases. Trimming cost V 6 bases and J 6 bases; bases outside gene matches: 7. This CDR3 is 13 amino acids long. Germline values: CDR1 WNHNN, CDR2 SYGVQD (reference sequence). CDR3 nucleotides: TGCGCCAGCAGGAATACAGGGGAACCTGAAGCTTTCTTT. Translating gives CASRNTGEPEAFF.

This clone has only a few counts. This sequence joins TRBV4-1 and TRBJ1-1, with D tentatively TRBD1 (6 bases). The CDR3 runs 13 residues. V lost 7 bases and J 5 bases, leaving 14 bases between the germline ends. The germline V gene encodes CDR1 MGHRA and CDR2 YSYEKL. In nucleotides, the CDR3 is TGCGCCAGCAAGGGGGTAGGAGGTACTGAAGCTTTCTTT. Its protein product is CASKGVGGTEAFF.

This chain links TRBV13 with TRBJ2-1; TRBD2 agrees at 7 bases. Germline CDR1 reads PRHDT; CDR2 reads FYEKMQ (reference sequence). The CDR3 is made up of 15 amino acids. The V and J ends lost 3 bases and 4 bases, in that order; junction bases with no gene match: 6. The CDR3 is CASSLVLAAYNEQFF. As DNA, the CDR3 is TGTGCCAGCAGCTTGGTTCTAGCGGCGTACAATGAGCAGTTCTTC.

The chain recombines TRBV9 with TRBJ1-3; no reliable D call. CDR1 SGDLS and CDR2 YYNGEE come from the germline V gene. The CDR3 runs 15 residues. V lost 4 bases and J 2 bases, leaving 13 bases between the germline ends. CDR3 nucleotide sequence: TGTGCCAGCAGCCCAGACCGGACTCCTGGAAACACCATATATTTT. Protein sequence: CASSPDRTPGNTIYF. The entire variable domain, with the rest obtained from reference TRBV9 and TRBJ1-3, is as follows: DSGVTQTPKHLITATGQRVTLRCSPRSGDLSVYWYQQSLDQGLQFLIQYYNGEERAKGNILERFSAQQFPDLHSELNLSSLELGDSALYFCASSPDRTPGNTIYFGEGSWLTVV.

The chain couples TRBV19 to TRBJ2-7, with TRBD1 identical over 10 bases. The CDR3 consists of 14 residues. V trimming: 6 bases; J trimming: 4 bases; junction bases outside the gene matches: 6. Germline values: CDR1 LNHDA, CDR2 SQIVND (reference sequence). CDR3 in amino acids: CASSATGGGYEQYF. The CDR3 coding sequence is TGTGCCAGTAGCGCGACAGGGGGCGGTTACGAGCAGTACTTC.

The V gene is TRBV27, the J gene TRBJ2-7; 8 positions agree with TRBD2. Germline loops: CDR1 MNHEY, CDR2 SMNVEV (reference sequence). V trimming: 4 bases; J trimming: 6 bases; junction bases outside the gene matches: 5. CDR3 size: 13 residues. The CDR3 here is CASSSRREAEQYF. The DNA for the CDR3 is TGTGCCAGCAGTTCCCGGCGGGAGGCCGAGCAGTACTTC.

The gene calls are TRBV6-5 and TRBJ2-1, with D maybe TRBD2 (6 bases). The CDR3 runs 14 residues. CDR1 and CDR2 (germline): MNHEY, SVGAGI. Trimming took off 10 bases at V and 3 bases at J, with 16 bases between the two ends. CDR3 in amino acids: CATLRDSNYNEQFF. CDR3 in DNA: TGTGCCACCCTCCGGGACTCAAACTACAATGAGCAGTTCTTC.

V is TRBV5-6 and J is TRBJ2-2, with TRBD2 identical over 11 bases. This CDR3 is built from 18 residues. Germline CDR1 reads SGHDT; CDR2 reads YYEEEE. Losses at the gene ends were 1 base for V and 1 base for J; bases not matched to a gene: 6. The CDR3 coding sequence is TGTGCCAGCAGCTTGTTAGCGGGAGGGCCGGGGAACACCGGGGAGCTGTTTTTT. Amino acids: CASSLLAGGPGNTGELFF. Supplemented by reference TRBV5-6 and TRBJ2-2, the full variable domain reads DAGVTQSPTHLIKTRGQQVTLRCSPKSGHDTVSWYQQALGQGPQFIFQYYEEEERQRGNFPDRFSGHQFPNYSSELNVNALLLGDSALYLCASSLLAGGPGNTGELFFGEGSRLTVL.

V is TRBV19 and J is TRBJ2-7; D gene uncertain. The CDR3 extends over 13 amino acids. Germline assignment: CDR1 LNHDA and CDR2 SQIVND (reference sequence). V shed 0 bases and J shed 0 bases, with 3 bases lying between them. CDR3 loop: CASSIEYSYEQYF. Written as DNA, the CDR3 is TGTGCCAGTAGTATAGAGTACTCCTACGAGCAGTACTTC.

This clone was recorded only once. The rearrangement uses TRBV30 and TRBJ1-1; D call uncertain. CDR1 is GTSNPN and CDR2 is SVGIG in the germline V gene (reference sequence). The CDR3 loop spans 13 amino acids. The V end lost 4 bases, the J end lost 3 bases, and 12 bases lay between the germline ends. The CDR3, as DNA: TGTGCCTGGACAGGAGGCCCTTACACTGAAGCTTTCTTT. Amino acid sequence: CAWTGGPYTEAFF.

The J gene is TRBJ2-1, the V gene TRBV4-3; 14 bases are shared with TRBD2. The CDR3 runs to 18 residues. Trimming removed 1 base from V and 8 bases from J; junction bases left unmatched: 10. Germline-derived CDR1 and CDR2 are LGHNA and YSLEER. The CDR3 here is CASSQGPPPGLAGDEQFF. The CDR3 bases are TGCGCCAGCAGCCAAGGCCCTCCTCCGGGACTAGCGGGAGATGAGCAGTTCTTC.